This T cell receptor beta chain was identified during a study of T cells after posttransplantation cyclophosphamide. Sequenced by immunoSEQ multiplex PCR; TCRdb stores in-frame clones only, minus some. Here the sample spans about 30,000 clones, about 91% being singletons. Cells defined as naive were viable CD3+CD4+ or CD3+CD8+ and CCR7+CD45RA+CD45RO-CD95-CD27+CD28+. The study, taken as a whole, reports: After PTCy, TRB diversity resembled that of CNI/methotrexate controls. Skin or GI-infiltrating T cells shared few TRB sequences with blood.

A word on this clone: Its antigen is as yet unknown.

Germline V gene lookup returns CDR1 SSHAT and CDR2 FNYEAQ (reference sequence). The CDR3 has 14 residues. The V end was cut by 5 bases, the J end by 2 bases, with 13 bases between. Sequences were obtained from naive CD4+ T cells sorted from blood. The source of this sequence is a man younger than 45 in good health and a related stem cell transplant donor. V gene TRBV7-7 combines with J gene TRBJ2-7; possibly TRBD1 for D (6 bases). This chain's CDR3 is CASSIYEGAYEQYF. The CDR3 nucleotides read TGTGCCAGCAGCATTTACGAGGGGGCCTACGAGCAGTACTTC. Together with reference TRBV7-7 and TRBJ2-7, the CDR3 gives the full variable domain: GAGVSQSPRYKVTKRGQDVTLRCDPISSHATLYWYQQALGQGPEFLTYFNYEAQPDKSGLPSDRFSAERPEGSISTLTIQRTEQRDSAMYRCASSIYEGAYEQYFGPGTRLTVT.